The 9 T cell receptor beta chains presented below share a single source sample, sequenced in a study of T-cell reconstitution after alpha-beta-depleted transplantation in children. TCRbeta library construction was performed incorporating unique molecular identifiers. TCRdb re-analysed the PCR reads in MiXCR, keeping a single row per CDR3 protein. The sample contains fewer than 700,000 distinct CDR3 sequences, 10% to 15% of which appear only once. The sequences come from PBMCs, mostly from graft donor cells, collected 360 days after TCRalphabeta/CD19-depleted stem cell transplant. These receptor sequences come from a male patient under 18 who had a stem cell transplant for acute myeloid leukemia, so the T cells may come from the graft donor.

Only a few counts were recorded for this clonotype. The chain combines TRBV15 with TRBJ2-7; 10 bases map to TRBD2. V lost 2 bases, J lost 3 bases, and 4 bases stayed unmatched. The germline CDR1 and CDR2 sequences are LNHNV and YYDKDF (reference sequence). This CDR3 comprises 15 residues. The CDR3 here is CATSRTPSGSYEQYF. CDR3 nucleotide sequence: TGTGCCACCAGCAGAACGCCTAGCGGGAGCTACGAGCAGTACTTC.

In this sample, this clonotype turned up a few times. The chain couples TRBV28 to TRBJ1-5; TRBD1 matches 7 bases. Germline CDR1 is MDHEN and CDR2 is SYDVKM. V was clipped by 3 bases and J by 2 bases; unmatched bases: 7. The CDR3 covers 16 residues. This CDR3 is CASSFWRGLGNQPQHF. The DNA for the CDR3 is TGTGCCAGCAGTTTCTGGAGGGGGCTGGGCAATCAGCCCCAGCATTTT.

This clonotype was seen many times. An end of the junction differs from the germline gene, which may be a read error. The chain joins TRBV4-2 to TRBJ2-1; TRBD2 matches 13 bases. CDR1 and CDR2 (germline): LGHNA, YNFKEQ. CDR3 length: 15 amino acids. The CDR3 loop reads CASSLGTSGDNEQFF. The CDR3 DNA reads TGCGCCAGCAGCTTGGGGACTAGCGGGGACAATGAGCAGTTCTTC.

This clonotype was observed a handful of times. The chain couples TRBV28 to TRBJ1-5, with 8 positions matching TRBD1. Germline V gene lookup returns CDR1 MDHEN and CDR2 SYDVKM. The V gene end was trimmed by 10 bases and the J gene end by 2 bases; junction bases not matched to a gene: 4. There are 13 residues in the CDR3. In DNA, the CDR3 is TGTGCCAATCAGGGGGCGCGCAATCAGCCCCAGCATTTT. The encoded protein is CANQGARNQPQHF.

This clonotype was found once. The chain's CDR3 is CASSLGPSPNEQFF. The CDR3 region has the DNA TGCGCCAGCAGCTTGGGTCCCTCCCCCAATGAGCAGTTCTTC. The chain has TRBV5-1 and TRBJ2-1; D remains unclear. The CDR3 loop spans 14 amino acids. V was trimmed by 0 bases and J by 6 bases, leaving 10 bases between them. The germline V gene encodes CDR1 SGHRS and CDR2 YFSETQ. Filled out from reference TRBV5-1 and TRBJ2-1, the complete variable domain reads KAGVTQTPRYLIKTRGQQVTLSCSPISGHRSVSWYQQTPGQGLQFLFEYFSETQRNKGNFPGRFSGRQFSNSRSEMNVSTLELGDSALYLCASSLGPSPNEQFFGPGTRLTVL.

The gene calls are TRBV18 and TRBJ2-3; no reliable D call. CDR1 is KGHSH, CDR2 LQKENI, per germline. This CDR3 is 15 amino acids long. V lost 5 bases and J 1 base, leaving 13 bases between the germline ends. CDR3 sequence reads: CASSTSRGGTDTQYF. The CDR3 coding sequence is TGTGCCAGCTCAACCTCCCGAGGAGGCACAGATACGCAGTATTTT. The full variable domain, completed using reference TRBV18 and TRBJ2-3, is NAGVMQNPRHLVRRRGQEARLRCSPMKGHSHVYWYRQLPEEGLKFMVYLQKENIIDESGMPKERFSAEFPKEGPSILRIQQVVRGDSAAYFCASSTSRGGTDTQYFGPGTRLTVL.

This clonotype was detected ten times or more. In nucleotides, the CDR3 is TGTGCCAGCAGCTTGTGGCGGGCCTACGAGCAGTACTTC. As protein: CASSLWRAYEQYF. V and J are TRBV7-2 and TRBJ2-7; TRBD2 is a possible D gene (5 bases). The V gene lost 3 bases and the J gene lost 2 bases, with 8 bases spanning the gap. Germline lookup yields CDR1 SGHTA and CDR2 FQGNSA. This CDR3 region has 13 residues.

This clonotype was observed a handful of times. The J gene is TRBJ2-1, the V gene TRBV5-1, with 10 bases aligning to TRBD1. Per the germline V gene, CDR1 is SGHRS and CDR2 is YFSETQ. Germline trimming cut 6 bases from V and 2 bases from J; bases unmatched to any gene: 2. The CDR3 contains 14 residues. The CDR3 region is CASKTGGAYNEQFF. Here the CDR3 DNA reads TGCGCCAGCAAGACAGGGGGCGCCTACAATGAGCAGTTCTTC.

This rearrangement joins TRBV7-8 to TRBJ2-1; TRBD2 might be the D (6 bases). The CDR3 is made up of 18 amino acids. CDR1 and CDR2 from the germline V gene are SGHVS and FQNEAQ. The V gene lost 0 bases and the J gene lost 2 bases, with 17 bases spanning the gap. The CDR3 DNA reads TGTGCCAGCAGCTTAGCGCGTGGGGGGAGGACCACCTACAATGAGCAGTTCTTC. Translating it yields CASSLARGGRTTYNEQFF. Full variable domain (outside the CDR3, taken from reference TRBV7-8 and TRBJ2-1): GAGVSQSPRYKVAKRGQDVALRCDPISGHVSLFWYQQALGQGPEFLTYFQNEAQLDKSGLPSDRFFAERPEGSVSTLKIQRTQQEDSAVYLCASSLARGGRTTYNEQFFGPGTRLTVL.